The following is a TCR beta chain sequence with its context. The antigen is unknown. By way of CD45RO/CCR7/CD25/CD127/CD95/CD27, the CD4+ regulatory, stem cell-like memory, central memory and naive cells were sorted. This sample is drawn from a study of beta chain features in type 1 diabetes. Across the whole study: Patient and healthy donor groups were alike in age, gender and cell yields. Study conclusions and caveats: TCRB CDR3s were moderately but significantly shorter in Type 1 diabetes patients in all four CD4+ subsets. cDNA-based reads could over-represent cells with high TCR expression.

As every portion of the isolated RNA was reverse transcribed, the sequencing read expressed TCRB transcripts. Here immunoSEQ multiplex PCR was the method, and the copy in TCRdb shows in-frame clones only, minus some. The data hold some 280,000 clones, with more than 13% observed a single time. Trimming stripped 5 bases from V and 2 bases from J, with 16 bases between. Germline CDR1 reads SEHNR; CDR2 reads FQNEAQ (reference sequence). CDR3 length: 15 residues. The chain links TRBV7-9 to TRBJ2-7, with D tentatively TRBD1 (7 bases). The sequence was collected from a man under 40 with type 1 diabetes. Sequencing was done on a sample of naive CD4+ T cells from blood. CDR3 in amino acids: CASSPGGSGTYEQYF. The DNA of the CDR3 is TGTGCCAGCAGCCCAGGGGGGAGCGGTACCTACGAGCAGTACTTC.